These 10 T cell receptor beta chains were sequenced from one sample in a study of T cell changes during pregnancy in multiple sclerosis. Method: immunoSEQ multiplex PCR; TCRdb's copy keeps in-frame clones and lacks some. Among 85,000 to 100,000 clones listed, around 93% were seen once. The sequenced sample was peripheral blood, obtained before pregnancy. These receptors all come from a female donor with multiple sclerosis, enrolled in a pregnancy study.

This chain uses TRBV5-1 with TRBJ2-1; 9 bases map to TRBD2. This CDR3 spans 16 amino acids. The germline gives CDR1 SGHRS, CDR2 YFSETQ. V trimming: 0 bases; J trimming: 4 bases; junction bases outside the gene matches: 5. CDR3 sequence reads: CASSLVGGRGYNEQFF. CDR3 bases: TGCGCCAGCAGCTTGGTTGGCGGGAGGGGATACAATGAGCAGTTCTTC.

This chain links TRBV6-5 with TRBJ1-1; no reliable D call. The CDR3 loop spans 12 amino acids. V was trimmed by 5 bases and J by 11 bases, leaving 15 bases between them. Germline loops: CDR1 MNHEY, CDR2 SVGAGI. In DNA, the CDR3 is TGTGCCAGCAGTACCCACCACAGCCTCGCTTTCTTT. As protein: CASSTHHSLAFF.

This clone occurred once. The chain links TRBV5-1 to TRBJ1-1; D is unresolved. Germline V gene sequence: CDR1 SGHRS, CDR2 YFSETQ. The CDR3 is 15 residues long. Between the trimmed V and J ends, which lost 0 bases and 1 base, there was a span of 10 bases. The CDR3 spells CASSLGRGWNTEAFF. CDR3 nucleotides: TGCGCCAGCAGCTTGGGTCGGGGATGGAACACTGAAGCTTTCTTT.

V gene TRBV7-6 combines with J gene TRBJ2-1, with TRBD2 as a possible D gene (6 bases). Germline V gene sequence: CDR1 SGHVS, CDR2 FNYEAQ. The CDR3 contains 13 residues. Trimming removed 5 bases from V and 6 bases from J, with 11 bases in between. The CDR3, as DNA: TGTGCCAGCAGCCCGGGAGCGGGCAATGAGCAGTTCTTC. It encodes CASSPGAGNEQFF.

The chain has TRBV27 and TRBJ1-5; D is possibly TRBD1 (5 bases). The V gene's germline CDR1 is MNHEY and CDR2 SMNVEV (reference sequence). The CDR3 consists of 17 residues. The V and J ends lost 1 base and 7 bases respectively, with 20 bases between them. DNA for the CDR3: TGTGCCAGCAGTTTATACAGGCTCCAACCTTTCGAGCAGCCCCAGCATTTT. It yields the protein CASSLYRLQPFEQPQHF.

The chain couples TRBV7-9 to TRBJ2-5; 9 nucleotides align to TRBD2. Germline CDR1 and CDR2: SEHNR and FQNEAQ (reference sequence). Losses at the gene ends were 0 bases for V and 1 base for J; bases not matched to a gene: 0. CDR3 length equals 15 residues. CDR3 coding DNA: TGTGCCAGCAGCTTAGCACTAGCGGGCCAAGAGACCCAGTACTTC. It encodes CASSLALAGQETQYF.

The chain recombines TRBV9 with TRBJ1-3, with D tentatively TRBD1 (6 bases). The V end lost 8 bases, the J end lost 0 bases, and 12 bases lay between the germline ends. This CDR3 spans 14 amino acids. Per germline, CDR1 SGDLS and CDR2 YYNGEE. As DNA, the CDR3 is TGTGCCAGTTCAGGACAGAACTCTGGAAACACCATATATTTT. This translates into CASSGQNSGNTIYF. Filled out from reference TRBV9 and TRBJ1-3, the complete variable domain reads DSGVTQTPKHLITATGQRVTLRCSPRSGDLSVYWYQQSLDQGLQFLIQYYNGEERAKGNILERFSAQQFPDLHSELNLSSLELGDSALYFCASSGQNSGNTIYFGEGSWLTVV.

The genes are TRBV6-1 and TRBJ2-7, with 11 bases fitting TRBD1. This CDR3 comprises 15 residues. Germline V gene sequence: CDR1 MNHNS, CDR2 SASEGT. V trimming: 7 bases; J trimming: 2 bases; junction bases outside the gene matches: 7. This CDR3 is CASTSRDRGTYEQYF. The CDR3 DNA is TGTGCCAGCACTTCCCGGGACAGGGGGACCTACGAGCAGTACTTC.

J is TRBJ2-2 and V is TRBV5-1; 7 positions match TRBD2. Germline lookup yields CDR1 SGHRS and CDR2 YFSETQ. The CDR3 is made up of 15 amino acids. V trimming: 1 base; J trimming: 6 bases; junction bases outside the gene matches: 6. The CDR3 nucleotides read TGCGCCAGCAGCTTGACTAGCGCAGGAGCCGGGGAGCTGTTTTTT. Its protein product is CASSLTSAGAGELFF.

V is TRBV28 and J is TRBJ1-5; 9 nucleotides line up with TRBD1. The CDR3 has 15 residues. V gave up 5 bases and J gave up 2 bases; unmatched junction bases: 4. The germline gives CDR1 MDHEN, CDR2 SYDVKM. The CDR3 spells CASSGQGLGNQPQHF. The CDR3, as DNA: TGTGCCAGCAGTGGACAGGGGTTAGGCAATCAGCCCCAGCATTTT.